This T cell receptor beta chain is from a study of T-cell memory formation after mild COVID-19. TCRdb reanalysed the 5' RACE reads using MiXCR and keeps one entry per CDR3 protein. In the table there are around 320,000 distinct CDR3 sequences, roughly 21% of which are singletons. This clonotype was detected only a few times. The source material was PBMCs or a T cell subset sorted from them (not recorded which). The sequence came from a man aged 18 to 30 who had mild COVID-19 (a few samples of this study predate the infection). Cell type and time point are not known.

The CDR3 DNA sequence: TGCGCCAGCAGCTTGGCGCCGGGGTTAAGCTCTGGGGCCAACGTCCTGACTTTC. This encodes CASSLAPGLSSGANVLTF. J is TRBJ2-6 and V is TRBV5-1; the D gene is possibly TRBD2 (5 bases). Germline values: CDR1 SGHRS, CDR2 YFSETQ. Trimming left V 0 bases short and J 0 bases short, with 13 bases between. This CDR3 has 18 amino acids.